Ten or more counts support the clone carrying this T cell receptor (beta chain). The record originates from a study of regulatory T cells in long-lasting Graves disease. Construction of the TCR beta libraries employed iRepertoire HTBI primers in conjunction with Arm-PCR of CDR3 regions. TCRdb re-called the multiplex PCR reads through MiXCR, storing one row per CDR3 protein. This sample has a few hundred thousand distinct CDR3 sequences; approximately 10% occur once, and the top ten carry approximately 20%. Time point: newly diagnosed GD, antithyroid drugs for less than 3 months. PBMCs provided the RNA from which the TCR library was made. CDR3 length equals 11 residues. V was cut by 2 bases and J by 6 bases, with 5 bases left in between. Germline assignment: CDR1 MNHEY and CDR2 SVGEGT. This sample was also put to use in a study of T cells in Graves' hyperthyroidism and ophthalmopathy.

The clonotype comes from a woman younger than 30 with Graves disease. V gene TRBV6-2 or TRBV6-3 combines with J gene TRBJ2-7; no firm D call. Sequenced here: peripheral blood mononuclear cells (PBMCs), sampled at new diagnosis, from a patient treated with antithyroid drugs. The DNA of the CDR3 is TGTGCCAGCAGTTACGATGGCGAGCAGTACTTC. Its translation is CASSYDGEQYF.